The 26 T cell receptor beta chains listed next were all sequenced from one sample in a study of CD8 T cells in ankylosing spondylitis. Study results and caveats: A motif of 8 or 9 highly homologous TCR beta variants was seen as apparently characteristic of ankylosing spondylitis blood.

MiXCR was run by TCRdb on the 5' RACE reads, yielding one entry per CDR3 protein. Here the sample spans almost 400,000 distinct CDR3 sequences, about 22% being singletons. These TCRs' antigens remain unknown. The sample taken for sequencing was blood, either unsorted or a sorted T cell fraction (not recorded which). The receptors stem from a male donor with ankylosing spondylitis.

The table lists this clonotype with many counts. The chain carries TRBV10-3 and TRBJ2-5; D is uncertain. V dropped 3 bases and J dropped 4 bases, with 6 bases sitting between them. The length of the CDR3 is 12 residues. Germline V CDR1 and CDR2: ENHRY, SYGVKD. In DNA form, the CDR3 reads TGTGCCATCAGTGAATCGGGAGAGACCCAGTACTTC. Amino acids: CAISESGETQYF.

V usage is TRBV7-9 and J usage is TRBJ2-1, with D uncertain. The V gene's germline CDR1 is SEHNR and CDR2 FQNEAQ (reference sequence). The CDR3 extends over 14 amino acids. Deletions cut 2 bases from V and 2 bases from J, with 7 bases between. The CDR3 spells CASSLLEAYNEQFF. In DNA form, the CDR3 reads TGTGCCAGCAGCTTACTTGAAGCCTACAATGAGCAGTTCTTC.

The chain employs TRBV4-1 and TRBJ2-1; TRBD2 matches at 13 bases. The CDR3 has 16 amino acids. J was trimmed by 8 bases and V by 3 bases; bases with no gene match: 7. The germline V gene has CDR1 MGHRA and CDR2 YSYEKL. In DNA form, the CDR3 reads TGCGCCAGCAGCCACCGGACTAGCGGGAGTTTCTATGAGCAGTTCTTC. It specifies CASSHRTSGSFYEQFF.

The chain uses TRBV7-9 and TRBJ2-3; the D call may be TRBD1 or TRBD2 (5 bases each). The CDR3 extends over 12 amino acids. V dropped 5 bases and J dropped 4 bases, with 7 bases sitting between them. CDR1 SEHNR and CDR2 FQNEAQ come from the germline V gene (reference sequence). In DNA, the CDR3 is TGTGCCAGCAGCCGGGACGCAGATACGCAGTATTTT. Amino acids: CASSRDADTQYF. The full variable domain, its missing parts supplied by reference TRBV7-9 and TRBJ2-3, is DTGVSQNPRHKITKRGQNVTFRCDPISEHNRLYWYRQTLGQGPEFLTYFQNEAQLEKSRLLSDRFSAERPKGSFSTLEIQRTEQGDSAMYLCASSRDADTQYFGPGTRLTVL.

DNA for the CDR3: TGCAGTGCTAGGAGGACTAGCGACTCCTACGAGCAGTACTTC. This encodes CSARRTSDSYEQYF. The V call is TRBV20-1, the J call TRBJ2-7; 9 bases align to TRBD2. The germline gives CDR1 DFQATT, CDR2 SNEGSKA (reference sequence). The CDR3 is made up of 14 amino acids. With V trimmed by 3 bases and J by 0 bases, 3 bases remained unmatched.

There are a few counts of this clonotype. This chain connects TRBV7-2 to TRBJ2-7, with TRBD1 identical over 8 bases. Trimming at V came to 3 bases and at J to 0 bases, leaving 1 base not matched to a gene. Germline V CDR1 and CDR2: SGHTA, FQGNSA. CDR3 size: 14 residues. Here the CDR3 reads CASSLDRVSYEQYF. CDR3 DNA: TGTGCCAGCAGCTTGGACAGGGTCTCCTACGAGCAGTACTTC.

This clonotype turned up a few times. This chain uses TRBV4-2 with TRBJ1-2; TRBD1 agrees at 7 bases. With V trimmed by 0 bases and J by 5 bases, 6 bases remained unmatched. CDR3 length: 15 residues. Germline V gene lookup returns CDR1 LGHNA and CDR2 YNFKEQ. The CDR3 here is CASSQELPGGYGYTF. CDR3 sequence (DNA): TGTGCCAGCAGCCAAGAATTACCAGGGGGATATGGCTACACCTTC.

The chain has TRBV5-1 and TRBJ2-5; D gene uncertain. This CDR3 comprises 15 residues. Trimming pared 0 bases from V and 1 base from J, leaving 10 bases between. Germline V gene data show CDR1 as SGHRS and CDR2 as YFSETQ. For the CDR3, the DNA is TGCGCCAGCAGCTTGGTCCTAGACGTCCAAGAGACCCAGTACTTC. It specifies CASSLVLDVQETQYF. The variable domain in full, with the rest retrieved from reference TRBV5-1 and TRBJ2-5, is KAGVTQTPRYLIKTRGQQVTLSCSPISGHRSVSWYQQTPGQGLQFLFEYFSETQRNKGNFPGRFSGRQFSNSRSEMNVSTLELGDSALYLCASSLVLDVQETQYFGPGTRLLVL.

This clonotype was seen a few times. The germline gene is not matched at one end of the junction; a read error may be the cause. The V and J genes are TRBV2 and TRBJ1-6; weak D call: TRBD1 (5 bases). The CDR3 is 15 amino acids. Germline-derived CDR1 and CDR2 are SNHLY and FYNNEI. CDR3 sequence: CASTERGAENSPLHF. CDR3 bases: TGTGCCAGCACTGAAAGGGGCGCAGAAAATTCACCCCTCCACTTT.

The chain links TRBV27 to TRBJ2-2, with 10 bases that match TRBD2. J was trimmed by 7 bases and V by 5 bases; bases with no gene match: 10. The germline CDR1 and CDR2 sequences are MNHEY and SMNVEV (reference sequence). This CDR3 has 16 amino acids. CDR3 loop: CASSPSAGGPLGELFF. Written as DNA, the CDR3 is TGTGCCAGCAGTCCCTCAGCGGGAGGGCCTCTCGGGGAGCTGTTTTTT.

Regarding this clonotype: The junction does not match germline at one end; this may be a read error. This chain joins TRBV6-4 and TRBJ2-5; possible D gene TRBD1, 6 bases. The CDR3 loop spans 12 amino acids. CDR1 and CDR2 (germline): MRHNA, SNTAGT. In nucleotides, the CDR3 is TGTGCCAGCAGTGACTCGTCTACAGGGTCACTTTTC. Residues: CASSDSSTGSLF.

This clonotype has more than one count but fewer than ten. This chain connects TRBV28 to TRBJ1-5, with D possibly matching TRBD1 (6 bases). CDR1 and CDR2 from the germline V gene are MDHEN and SYDVKM. The CDR3 totals 13 residues. Trimming shortened V by 7 bases and J by 1 base, and 8 bases separated the two germline ends. For the CDR3, the DNA is TGTGCCAGCAACGACAGGAGCAATCAGCCCCAGCATTTT. Its translation is CASNDRSNQPQHF. Full variable domain (rest looked up from reference TRBV28 and TRBJ1-5): DVKVTQSSRYLVKRTGEKVFLECVQDMDHENMFWYRQDPGLGLRLIYFSYDVKMKEKGDIPEGYSVSREKKERFSLILESASTNQTSMYLCASNDRSNQPQHFGDGTRLSIL.

This chain joins TRBV5-1 and TRBJ2-7; 9 bases align to TRBD2. CDR1 and CDR2 from the germline V gene are SGHRS and YFSETQ. The ends lost 1 base at V and 3 bases at J; junction bases unmatched: 8. The CDR3 has 16 residues. The CDR3 nucleotides read TGCGCCAGCAGCTTGAGTACGCTAGCGGGGATCTACGAGCAGTACTTC. It codes for CASSLSTLAGIYEQYF.

This chain joins TRBV7-9 and TRBJ1-5; D is perhaps TRBD1 (6 bases). V lost 3 bases, J lost 6 bases, and 9 bases lay in between. Germline V gives CDR1 SEHNR, CDR2 FQNEAQ (reference sequence). The CDR3 has 13 amino acids. This CDR3 is CASSLDRSQPQHF. CDR3 in DNA: TGTGCCAGCAGCTTGGACAGAAGTCAGCCCCAGCATTTT.

This clonotype has just a few counts. The chain employs TRBV5-1 and TRBJ2-7, with a tentative D call TRBD2 (5 bases). This CDR3 contains 14 residues. Per germline, CDR1 SGHRS and CDR2 YFSETQ. With 4 bases removed from V and 0 bases from J, the gap between germline ends came to 11 bases. This CDR3 reads CASSQSGSSYEQYF. CDR3 sequence (DNA): TGCGCCAGCAGCCAATCGGGGAGCTCCTACGAGCAGTACTTC.

This clonotype was seen many times. The chain carries TRBV5-1 and TRBJ1-1, with D uncertain. The ends were cut back, 1 base at V and 0 bases at J, with 10 bases in the middle. CDR1 SGHRS and CDR2 YFSETQ come from the germline V gene. CDR3 size: 15 residues. The CDR3 spells CASSLFFTVNTEAFF. Written as DNA, the CDR3 is TGCGCCAGCAGCTTGTTTTTTACCGTGAACACTGAAGCTTTCTTT.

V usage is TRBV28 and J usage is TRBJ1-4; D not certain. This CDR3 comprises 13 residues. Trimming removed 5 bases from V and 7 bases from J, with 11 bases in between. Germline loops: CDR1 MDHEN, CDR2 SYDVKM. The CDR3 loop is CASSPRRGEKLFF. The CDR3 DNA is TGTGCCAGCAGTCCCCGTCGGGGTGAAAAACTGTTTTTT.

CDR3 protein: CASSYSMAQDGDEQYF. The CDR3 DNA sequence: TGTGCCAGCAGTTACTCGATGGCCCAGGACGGAGACGAGCAGTACTTC. The chain links TRBV6-5 to TRBJ2-7; D is undetermined. Trimming cost V 0 bases and J 5 bases, with 17 bases left between them. This CDR3 has 16 amino acids. The germline V gene encodes CDR1 MNHEY and CDR2 SVGAGI.

This chain connects TRBV28 to TRBJ2-4, with D perhaps being TRBD1 or TRBD2 (5 bases each). V gave up 0 bases and J gave up 3 bases, with 15 bases separating them. This CDR3 has 17 residues. Germline loops: CDR1 MDHEN, CDR2 SYDVKM. CDR3: CASSLWGVLGHKNIQYF. CDR3 nucleotides: TGTGCCAGCAGTTTATGGGGGGTACTTGGACACAAAAACATTCAGTACTTC.

The chain recombines TRBV2 with TRBJ2-2; TRBD1 aligns across 8 bases. The CDR3 extends over 13 amino acids. V gave up 9 bases and J gave up 8 bases; unmatched junction bases: 8. In germline, CDR1 is SNHLY, CDR2 FYNNEI. CDR3: CASRQGYNGELFF. The CDR3, as DNA: TGTGCCAGTCGACAGGGGTATAATGGGGAGCTGTTTTTT.

This clonotype occurred a few times. The chain couples TRBV2 to TRBJ1-4; maybe TRBD1 (5 bases). V was trimmed by 5 bases and J by 0 bases, leaving 16 bases between them. CDR3 length equals 17 residues. In germline, CDR1 is SNHLY, CDR2 FYNNEI. CDR3 sequence: CASSTGVEFTTNEKLFF. In DNA, the CDR3 is TGTGCCAGCAGTACAGGAGTCGAATTTACAACTAATGAAAAACTGTTTTTT.

This clonotype has more than one count but fewer than ten. This rearrangement joins TRBV20-1 to TRBJ2-7, with 10 bases that match TRBD2. The germline V gene has CDR1 DFQATT and CDR2 SNEGSKA (reference sequence). Losses at the gene ends were 3 bases for V and 6 bases for J; bases not matched to a gene: 11. This CDR3 contains 15 residues. The CDR3 DNA is TGCAGTGCTAGGCAGATAGCGGGGGGTACCGGCGAGCAGTACTTC. Its protein product is CSARQIAGGTGEQYF.

This clonotype has only a few counts. V gene TRBV28 combines with J gene TRBJ2-6; D not resolved. The germline CDR1 and CDR2 sequences are MDHEN and SYDVKM. The germline V and J ends were trimmed by 6 bases and 0 bases, with 18 bases remaining between them. The CDR3 has 18 amino acids. The CDR3 DNA sequence: TGTGCCAGCAGCCATTTGACACGCCTCGACTCTGGGGCCAACGTCCTGACTTTC. Its translation: CASSHLTRLDSGANVLTF.

The chain joins TRBV7-2 to TRBJ1-2; possibly TRBD1 for D (5 bases). The V gene lost 0 bases and the J gene lost 6 bases, with 17 bases spanning the gap. Germline loops: CDR1 SGHTA, CDR2 FQGNSA. The CDR3 is made up of 16 amino acids. The CDR3, as DNA: TGTGCCAGCAGCTTAGCCGACCCGAAGGCGGGGGATGGCTACACCTTC. Protein sequence: CASSLADPKAGDGYTF.

V gene TRBV12-3 or TRBV12-4 combines with J gene TRBJ2-7; 8 bases agree with TRBD1. The V and J ends lost 6 bases and 1 base, in that order; junction bases with no gene match: 5. The CDR3 sequence is 14 residues long. CDR3 DNA: TGTGCCAGCAGCCTTCGGGACAGGTCCTACGAGCAGTACTTC. Protein sequence: CASSLRDRSYEQYF.

The chain carries TRBV20-1 and TRBJ2-1; TRBD1 is a possible D gene (6 bases). V was cut by 5 bases and J by 6 bases, with 20 bases left in between. Germline CDR1 reads DFQATT; CDR2 reads SNEGSKA (reference sequence). The CDR3 is made up of 15 amino acids. The CDR3: CSAGTSGLRFNEQFF. The DNA for the CDR3 is TGCAGTGCTGGGACATCTGGGCTCCGTTTCAATGAGCAGTTCTTC.